Listed here are 24 T cell receptor beta chains from one sample, sequenced in a study of shared clonotypes between healthy human individuals. CD45RO negativity and positive selection for CCR7 defined naive CD8 cells, a population that excluded terminally differentiated effector memory CD45RA+ cells. Using immunoSEQ multiplex PCR, the repertoire was profiled, and TCRdb retains in-frame clones only, with some absent. The table lists roughly 2,000,000 clones, approximately 92% of them singletons. Sequencing was done on a sample of naive CD8+ T cells from PBMCs. These TCRs come from a man younger than 35 in good health. Some clones in this sample may be carry-over from other donors' samples.

This chain connects TRBV7-8 to TRBJ2-1; 8 nucleotides agree with TRBD2. CDR3 length equals 17 residues. Unmatched junction bases numbered 13, after V lost 8 bases and J lost 1 base. Germline loops: CDR1 SGHVS, CDR2 FQNEAQ. This chain's CDR3 is CASGVRIGTRSYNEQFF. The CDR3 region has the DNA TGTGCCAGCGGCGTACGTATTGGGACTAGATCCTACAATGAGCAGTTCTTC.

A remark on this clone: Other nucleotide sequences in the sample specify the same CDR3. The chain recombines TRBV27 with TRBJ2-7; D is tentatively TRBD1 or TRBD2 (5 bases each). V lost 3 bases to trimming and J lost 0 bases, with 9 bases between them. Germline V gene lookup returns CDR1 MNHEY and CDR2 SMNVEV (reference sequence). This CDR3 region has 14 residues. CDR3 sequence reads: CASSFGGSSYEQYF. The CDR3 coding sequence is TGTGCCAGCAGTTTTGGGGGTAGCTCCTACGAGCAGTACTTC.

The chain employs TRBV5-5 and TRBJ2-6, with 8 bases identical to TRBD1. Germline CDR1 and CDR2: SGHKS and YYEKEE (reference sequence). V lost 5 bases, J lost 2 bases, and 3 bases stayed unmatched. The CDR3 consists of 15 residues. In DNA, the CDR3 is TGTGCCAGCAGAGACAGGGGTCCTGGGGCCAACGTCCTGACTTTC. Its protein product is CASRDRGPGANVLTF.

The chain has TRBV7-3 and TRBJ2-7; TRBD1 or TRBD2 may be the D gene (5 bases each). The CDR3 is 15 amino acids. Trimming left V 5 bases short and J 0 bases short, with 14 bases between. Per the germline V gene, CDR1 is SGHTA and CDR2 is FQGTGA. The CDR3 nucleotides read TGTGCCAGCAGCCCCTATGGGACGGACTCCTACGAGCAGTACTTC. This codes for CASSPYGTDSYEQYF.

The J gene is TRBJ2-1, the V gene TRBV7-6; D perhaps matches TRBD1 (6 bases). CDR1 and CDR2 (germline): SGHVS, FNYEAQ. CDR3 length equals 14 residues. V lost 1 base and J 10 bases, leaving 14 bases between the germline ends. The CDR3 DNA follows: TGTGCCAGCAGCTTAGTTGGACAGACGCCAGAGCAGTTCTTC. Its protein product is CASSLVGQTPEQFF.

The chain links TRBV5-1 to TRBJ2-5; 7 bases line up with TRBD2. Trimming removed 6 bases from V and 1 base from J; junction bases left unmatched: 15. The germline V gene encodes CDR1 SGHRS and CDR2 YFSETQ. The CDR3 totals 17 residues. The CDR3: CASTPDGLAVPQETQYF. CDR3 DNA sequence: TGCGCCAGCACCCCCGACGGGCTAGCGGTTCCCCAAGAGACCCAGTACTTC.

The CDR3 region has the DNA TGTGCCAGCAGTTCCGGGACATTCCTGGACGAGCAGTACTTC. Translation: CASSSGTFLDEQYF. V usage is TRBV27 and J usage is TRBJ2-7; D possibly corresponds to TRBD1 (6 bases). Trimming removed 4 bases from V and 5 bases from J, with 15 bases in between. CDR3 length: 14 amino acids. Germline CDR1 reads MNHEY; CDR2 reads SMNVEV (reference sequence).

The chain has TRBV7-3 and TRBJ2-1; 10 nucleotides agree with TRBD2. Trimming took 1 base from V and 8 from J; bases not matched to a gene: 8. This CDR3 contains 16 residues. CDR1 is SGHTA and CDR2 is FQGTGA in the germline V gene. The CDR3 loop is CASSLRIAGGSHEQFF. For the CDR3, the DNA is TGTGCCAGCAGCTTAAGAATAGCGGGAGGTTCCCATGAGCAGTTCTTC.

In DNA, the CDR3 is TGTGCCAGCAGCGCCCGCGGGATCTACAATGAGCAGTTCTTC. Encoded protein: CASSARGIYNEQFF. V is TRBV28 and J is TRBJ2-1, with a tentative D call TRBD2 (6 bases). Germline V gene lookup returns CDR1 MDHEN and CDR2 SYDVKM. There are 14 residues in the CDR3. V gave up 6 bases and J gave up 3 bases, with 12 bases separating them.

This chain uses TRBV15 with TRBJ1-5, with 9 bases identical to TRBD1. Trimming took 3 bases from V and 0 from J; bases not matched to a gene: 6. The CDR3 runs to 17 residues. Germline loops: CDR1 LNHNV, CDR2 YYDKDF (reference sequence). CDR3 DNA: TGTGCCACCAGCAGCCGGGACAGGGACCCTAGCAATCAGCCCCAGCATTTT. Its translation: CATSSRDRDPSNQPQHF.

The chain is built from TRBV28 and TRBJ1-1, with D unresolved. The germline V gene has CDR1 MDHEN and CDR2 SYDVKM. The CDR3 runs 12 residues. V lost 6 bases and J lost 4, with 9 bases in between. CDR3 nucleotides: TGTGCCAGCAGCCCAGCGGTCACTGAAGCTTTCTTT. Residues: CASSPAVTEAFF.

This clone was seen only once. The chain couples TRBV14 to TRBJ2-7, with D tentatively TRBD1 or TRBD2 (5 bases each). With 4 bases removed from V and 3 bases from J, the gap between germline ends came to 10 bases. The CDR3 consists of 13 residues. Germline-derived CDR1 and CDR2 are SGHDN and FVKESK. The CDR3 here is CASSRDGNYEQYF. For the CDR3, the DNA is TGTGCCAGCAGCCGGGACGGAAACTACGAGCAGTACTTC.

This chain uses TRBV6-4 with TRBJ1-2; TRBD1 aligns across 8 bases. Germline-derived CDR1 and CDR2 are MRHNA and SNTAGT. The CDR3 totals 15 residues. Trimming cost V 0 bases and J 7 bases; bases outside gene matches: 7. The CDR3: CASSDSAGGDFGYTF. CDR3 DNA sequence: TGTGCCAGCAGTGACTCAGCAGGGGGCGATTTTGGCTACACCTTC.

This chain links TRBV5-4 with TRBJ1-1; D ambiguous. Germline V gene sequence: CDR1 SGHNT, CDR2 YYREEE (reference sequence). This CDR3 is built from 12 residues. Trimming shortened V by 4 bases and J by 5 bases, and 9 bases separated the two germline ends. In DNA, the CDR3 is TGTGCCAGCAGCCTGGGGAAAACTGAAGCTTTCTTT. Its protein is CASSLGKTEAFF.

The V gene is TRBV27, the J gene TRBJ2-7; the D gene is possibly TRBD1 (6 bases). CDR1 is MNHEY and CDR2 is SMNVEV in the germline V gene (reference sequence). V lost 3 bases and J 4 bases, leaving 13 bases between the germline ends. There are 14 residues in the CDR3. DNA of the CDR3: TGTGCCAGCAGTTTCAGGGGTCCCCTATACGAGCAGTACTTC. As protein: CASSFRGPLYEQYF.

This clone occurred once. The chain carries TRBV10-3 and TRBJ1-1, with 10 bases aligning to TRBD1. The CDR3 has 17 amino acids. Germline values: CDR1 ENHRY, CDR2 SYGVKD. With V trimmed by 5 bases and J by 3 bases, 12 bases remained unmatched. CDR3 DNA: TGTGCCATCAGTCCCCGGACAGGGGGAATGGGGGACACTGAAGCTTTCTTT. It specifies CAISPRTGGMGDTEAFF.

V usage is TRBV4-3 and J usage is TRBJ1-3; 7 bases agree with TRBD1. Losses at the gene ends were 4 bases for V and 4 bases for J; bases not matched to a gene: 13. Germline CDR1 reads LGHNA; CDR2 reads YSLEER. This CDR3 has 17 amino acids. CDR3 loop: CASSPRGPQGPGNTIYF. The DNA for the CDR3 is TGCGCCAGCAGCCCGAGAGGCCCACAGGGGCCGGGAAACACCATATATTTT.

This chain links TRBV19 with TRBJ2-5, with 11 nucleotides matching TRBD1. The trim removed 5 bases at V and 5 bases at J, leaving 10 bases unmatched. The CDR3 sequence is 16 residues long. Germline V gene sequence: CDR1 LNHDA, CDR2 SQIVND (reference sequence). DNA of the CDR3: TGTGCCAGTAGTTTTTATCGGACAGGGGGCCGGGAGACCCAGTACTTC. Amino acids: CASSFYRTGGRETQYF.

This chain connects TRBV7-6 to TRBJ1-1; D is ambiguous. This CDR3 region has 14 residues. Germline V gives CDR1 SGHVS, CDR2 FNYEAQ. V was clipped by 4 bases and J by 1 base, with 10 bases between them. The chain's CDR3 is CASSSRDQNTEAFF. Written as DNA, the CDR3 is TGTGCCAGCAGCTCACGGGATCAGAACACTGAAGCTTTCTTT.

V usage is TRBV5-1 and J usage is TRBJ1-5, with 7 positions matching TRBD1. Germline V lookup: CDR1 SGHRS, CDR2 YFSETQ. The length of the CDR3 is 17 residues. The V segment lost 3 bases and the J segment 4 bases; nucleotides outside the gene matches: 13. CDR3 sequence: CASSWPQGEGGNQPQHF. The CDR3 region has the DNA TGCGCCAGCAGCTGGCCTCAGGGGGAAGGTGGAAATCAGCCCCAGCATTTT.

The genes are TRBV27 and TRBJ1-1, with 7 bases that match TRBD1. The CDR3 length is 14 residues. CDR1 MNHEY and CDR2 SMNVEV come from the germline V gene (reference sequence). Trimming cost V 5 bases and J 5 bases; bases outside gene matches: 8. The CDR3 region is CASSPRQGMTEAFF. The DNA of the CDR3 is TGTGCCAGCAGTCCCAGACAGGGAATGACTGAAGCTTTCTTT.

This chain connects TRBV27 to TRBJ1-1; a weak D match, TRBD1 (5 bases). The V end lost 6 bases, the J end lost 1 base, and 12 bases lay between the germline ends. The CDR3 length is 14 residues. Germline CDR1 is MNHEY and CDR2 is SMNVEV (reference sequence). The CDR3: CASRHRLWNTEAFF. The CDR3 coding sequence is TGTGCCAGCAGACACAGGCTATGGAACACTGAAGCTTTCTTT.

This clone was seen a few times. The rearrangement links TRBV6-5 to TRBJ2-2, with D unclear. V lost 2 bases, J lost 4 bases, and 11 bases lay in between. The CDR3 loop spans 15 amino acids. CDR1 MNHEY and CDR2 SVGAGI come from the germline V gene. CDR3 bases: TGTGCCAGCAGTTACCTACCGACCGGCACCGGGGAGCTGTTTTTT. This encodes CASSYLPTGTGELFF.

This sequence joins TRBV27 and TRBJ1-2, with D hard to call. This CDR3 is 16 amino acids long. Trimming removed 6 bases at V and 2 bases at J, with 19 bases between. In germline, CDR1 is MNHEY, CDR2 SMNVEV (reference sequence). The CDR3 nucleotides read TGTGCCAGCAGCCCGAGCATTGGTCCCCTAAACTATGGCTACACCTTC. Its protein is CASSPSIGPLNYGYTF.